This TCR beta chain was identified during a study of T-cell reconstitution after alpha-beta-depleted transplantation in children. General study findings and limits: TCRbeta diversity was high at day 60 in some patients (a result of surviving recipient T cells and thymic progenitors). The main origin of T-cell counts and diversity one year after transplant was newly produced T cells. As was reported, about two months after transplant, alpha-beta T cells came from several hundred expanded graft clones.

The authors prepared the TCRbeta library with unique molecular identifiers. TCRdb independently ran MiXCR on the PCR reads; one entry per CDR3 protein. The sample has approximately 500,000 distinct CDR3 sequences, roughly a tenth seen once. This clonotype has ten or more counts. The antigen is unknown. The CDR3 totals 13 residues. V lost 5 bases to trimming and J lost 5 bases; unmatched junction nucleotides: 2. CDR1 is MNHEY and CDR2 is SVGEGT in the germline V gene. The sample consisted of PBMCs, taken before TCRalphabeta/CD19-depleted stem cell transplant. This sequence joins TRBV6-2 or TRBV6-3 and TRBJ2-4, with 8 bases fitting TRBD2. The clonotype was recovered from a child aged 2 to 9 with inherited bone marrow failure, due to receive a stem cell transplant. CDR3 sequence reads: CASSQTSENIQYF. As DNA, the CDR3 is TGTGCCAGCAGTCAGACTAGCGAAAACATTCAGTACTTC.